Presented here are 19 T cell receptor beta chains from one specimen sequenced in a study of metastatic and nonmetastatic thyroid tumors. Prior to thyroid surgery, none of the patients had received any treatment. Using MiXCR, TCRdb reanalyzed the PCR reads. The sample has fewer than 8,500 clones, roughly two fifths seen once. Specimen: tumor tissue. The receptors here all came from a female donor with papillary thyroid cancer or a benign thyroid nodule (not recorded which). Some clones in this sample may be carry-over from other donors' samples.

In this sample, this clone turned up once. The chain couples TRBV30 to TRBJ2-7, with D perhaps assigned TRBD1 or TRBD2 (5 bases each). With 1 base removed from V and 7 bases from J, the gap between germline ends came to 11 bases. The CDR3 covers 12 residues. Germline values: CDR1 GTSNPN, CDR2 SVGIG (reference sequence). Here the CDR3 DNA reads TGTGCCTGGAGTGCGGGAAACAGGGAGCAGTACTTC. As protein: CAWSAGNREQYF.

The genes are TRBV15 and TRBJ2-2; D call uncertain. V was cut by 8 bases and J by 3 bases, with 7 bases left in between. CDR1 and CDR2 from the germline V gene are LNHNV and YYDKDF (reference sequence). This CDR3 contains 12 residues. CDR3 residues: CATSGYTGELFF. The DNA of the CDR3 is TGTGCCACCTCTGGGTACACCGGGGAGCTGTTTTTT.

As DNA, the CDR3 is TGCGCCAGCAGCCAAGACCCTAGTCAGCACAATGAGCAGTTCTTC. Amino acid sequence: CASSQDPSQHNEQFF. The chain carries TRBV4-1 and TRBJ2-1; D is undetermined. Germline CDR1 and CDR2: MGHRA and YSYEKL. The CDR3 length is 15 residues. Trimming removed 0 bases at V and 5 bases at J, with 11 bases between.

The CDR3 bases are TGTGCCAGTATTAGGGGACTAGCGTACGAGCAGTACTTC. Amino acid sequence: CASIRGLAYEQYF. This chain joins TRBV19 and TRBJ2-7; 10 nucleotides match TRBD2. V lost 7 bases and J lost 4; bases outside the gene matches: 4. Germline V lookup: CDR1 LNHDA, CDR2 SQIVND (reference sequence). This CDR3 region has 13 residues.

This clone is medium-sized in the sample. The gene calls are TRBV20-1 and TRBJ1-1, with no clear D. This CDR3 has 9 residues. Germline CDR1 DFQATT, CDR2 SNEGSKA (reference sequence). CDR3 nucleotides: TGCAGGGCCGGGGTTGAAGCTTTCTTT. Translation: CRAGVEAFF.

This clone was counted between two and nine times. The V gene is TRBV6-1, the J gene TRBJ2-7; D tentatively fits TRBD1 or TRBD2 (6 bases each). This CDR3 is 13 amino acids long. Germline-derived CDR1 and CDR2 are MNHNS and SASEGT. Trimming removed 8 bases at V and 7 bases at J, with 18 bases between. The CDR3 DNA follows: TGTGCCAGCGGTTTTAGGGGGGCCGGGGAGCAGTACTTC. As protein: CASGFRGAGEQYF.

This clone rates as medium-sized. The V gene is TRBV12-3 or TRBV12-4, the J gene TRBJ2-3; 9 positions match TRBD1. There are 13 residues in the CDR3. The ends lost 7 bases at V and 14 bases at J; junction bases unmatched: 13. CDR3 loop: CASNDRGTTLGYF. DNA of the CDR3: TGTGCCAGCAATGACAGGGGGACTACCCTTGGGTATTTT.

The genes are TRBV27 and TRBJ2-3, with 10 positions matching TRBD1. This CDR3 is built from 16 residues. The germline V gene has CDR1 MNHEY and CDR2 SMNVEV (reference sequence). V trimming: 8 bases; J trimming: 3 bases; junction bases outside the gene matches: 11. CDR3 loop: CASGDRGHLRTDTQYF. The CDR3 nucleotides read TGTGCCAGCGGCGACAGGGGGCATCTACGGACAGATACGCAGTATTTT.

The rearrangement joins TRBV9 to TRBJ2-7; either TRBD1 or TRBD2 may fit D (5 bases each). Germline lookup yields CDR1 SGDLS and CDR2 YYNGEE. The CDR3 is 13 residues long. Trimming left V 2 bases short and J 4 bases short, with 10 bases between. The CDR3 bases are TGTGCCAGCAGCGTCCGGGACGGGTACGAGCAGTACTTC. The encoded protein is CASSVRDGYEQYF.

The chain joins TRBV11-2 to TRBJ2-7; D remains ambiguous. CDR1 is SGHAT, CDR2 FQNNGV, per germline. Trimming left V 1 base short and J 0 bases short, with 4 bases between. The CDR3 sequence is 13 residues long. Here the CDR3 DNA reads TGTGCCAGCAGCTTAGCGGGCTCCTACGAGCAGTACTTC. This translates into CASSLAGSYEQYF. The full variable domain, rest sourced from reference TRBV11-2 and TRBJ2-7, is EAGVAQSPRYKIIEKRQSVAFWCNPISGHATLYWYQQILGQGPKLLIQFQNNGVVDDSQLPKDRFSAERLKGVDSTLKIQPAKLEDSAVYLCASSLAGSYEQYFGPGTRLTVT.

CDR3 nucleotides: TGTGCCAGCAGCCTCAGATACAGGAATGCGGACACCGGGGAGCTGTTTTTT. The encoded protein is CASSLRYRNADTGELFF. The chain has TRBV11-2 and TRBJ2-2; D might be TRBD1 (5 bases). Germline values: CDR1 SGHAT, CDR2 FQNNGV. Trimming took 5 bases from V and 3 from J, leaving 19 bases between them. The length of the CDR3 is 17 residues.

This chain connects TRBV30 to TRBJ2-3, with D hard to call. Germline CDR1 reads GTSNPN; CDR2 reads SVGIG (reference sequence). Trimming stripped 2 bases from V and 2 bases from J, with 8 bases between. The CDR3 has 13 residues. As DNA, the CDR3 is TGTGCCTGGAGTATCCAGGCCACAGATACGCAGTATTTT. Its protein is CAWSIQATDTQYF.

This clone was detected once. Its ends do not fully match the called genes, so a read error is possible. The chain couples TRBV20-1 to TRBJ1-5, with 9 bases identical to TRBD1. Per germline, CDR1 DFQATT and CDR2 SNEGSKA (reference sequence). The CDR3 extends over 12 amino acids. In DNA, the CDR3 is TGCAGTGCACGGACAGGGGAACAGCCCCAGATTTTT. This encodes CSARTGEQPQIF.

In regard to this clone: The junction departs from the called germline gene at one end, perhaps through a read error. The rearrangement links TRBV20-1 to TRBJ2-1; the match to TRBD2 covers 8 bases. Germline CDR1 and CDR2: DFQATT and SNEGSKA (reference sequence). The CDR3 runs 15 residues. DNA of the CDR3: TGCGGTGCTAGTGGACTAGCTGGGGATTACAATGAGCAGTTCTTC. This sequence encodes CGASGLAGDYNEQFF.

By frequency in the sample, this clone is large. The gene calls are TRBV19 and TRBJ1-5; D gene uncertain. The CDR3 covers 12 residues. Germline CDR1 LNHDA, CDR2 SQIVND (reference sequence). Trimming removed 3 bases at V and 9 bases at J, with 9 bases between. CDR3 sequence: CASSIKGGPQHF. CDR3 coding DNA: TGTGCCAGTAGTATCAAGGGTGGGCCCCAGCATTTT.

This sequence joins TRBV20-1 and TRBJ1-6, with D perhaps matching TRBD1 (5 bases). The CDR3 contains 15 residues. V was pared by 1 base and J by 0 bases, with 7 bases between. Germline V gene data show CDR1 as DFQATT and CDR2 as SNEGSKA (reference sequence). CDR3 nucleotide sequence: TGCAGTGCTAGAGGCAGGGCCTCCTATAATTCACCCCTCCACTTT. It encodes CSARGRASYNSPLHF.

In its sample, this clone is large. The sample carries other DNA sequences with the same CDR3. This rearrangement joins TRBV6-1 to TRBJ1-1, with no clear D. The CDR3 spans 14 residues. V lost 3 bases and J lost 6, with 14 bases in between. CDR1 and CDR2 (germline): MNHNS, SASEGT. DNA of the CDR3: TGTGCCAGCAGTGATATACCCGGGGTCTCTGAAGCTTTCTTT. This translates into CASSDIPGVSEAFF.

The J gene is TRBJ2-1, the V gene TRBV6-2 or TRBV6-3; 7 nucleotides agree with TRBD2. The CDR3 runs to 15 residues. Germline loops: CDR1 MNHEY, CDR2 SVGEGT. The V segment lost 2 bases and the J segment 7 bases; nucleotides outside the gene matches: 8. The CDR3 DNA reads as TGTGCCAGCAGTTACGGTGCGGGAGAAGTTAATGAGCAGTTCTTC. It yields the protein CASSYGAGEVNEQFF.

The chain has TRBV7-6 and TRBJ2-1; the match to TRBD1 covers 10 bases. The CDR3 loop spans 16 amino acids. V dropped 10 bases and J dropped 4; count of bases not matched to a gene: 13. Germline CDR1 SGHVS, CDR2 FNYEAQ. The CDR3 sequence: CAIILAGQGVYNEQFF. The CDR3 DNA is TGTGCCATCATCTTAGCTGGACAGGGGGTTTACAATGAGCAGTTCTTC.